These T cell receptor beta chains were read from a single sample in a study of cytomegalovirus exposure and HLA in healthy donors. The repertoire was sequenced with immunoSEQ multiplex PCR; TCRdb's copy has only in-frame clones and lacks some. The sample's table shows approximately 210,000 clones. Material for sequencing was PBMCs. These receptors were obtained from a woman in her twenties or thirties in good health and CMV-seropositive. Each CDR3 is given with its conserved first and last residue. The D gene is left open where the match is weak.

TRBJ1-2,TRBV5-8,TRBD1,TGTGCCAGCAGCTTGAAACAGGGGGCGAGAGGCTACACCTTC,CASSLKQGARGYTF
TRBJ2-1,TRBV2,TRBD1,TGTGCCAGCACCACGGGGACAGGGGGCCGGGAGCAGTTCTTC,CASTTGTGGREQFF
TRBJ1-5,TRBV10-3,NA,TGTGCCATCAGTGAGGGGGGGGGCAATCAGCCCCAGCATTTT,CAISEGGGNQPQHF
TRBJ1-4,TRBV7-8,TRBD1,TGTGCCAGCAGCTGGTCAGGGGGCCTGAGCGAAAAACTGTTTTTT,CASSWSGGLSEKLFF
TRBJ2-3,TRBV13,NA,TGTGCCAGCAGCCCCAGGGGCGGGCCTGCCACAGATACGCAGTATTTT,CASSPRGGPATDTQYF
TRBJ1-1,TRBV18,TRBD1,TGTGCCAGCTCACCGGGACAGATAAACACTGAAGCTTTCTTT,CASSPGQINTEAFF
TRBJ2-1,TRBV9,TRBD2,TGTGCCAGCAGCGTAGTCGGGGGGGCGCCGGGGAATGAGCAGTTCTTC,CASSVVGGAPGNEQFF
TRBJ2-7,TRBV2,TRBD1,TGTGCCAGCAGAGAACAGGGGTACGAGCAGTACTTC,CASREQGYEQYF
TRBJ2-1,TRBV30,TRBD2,TGTGCCTGGAAGCTACCGGGACTAGGACCCTACAATGAGCAGTTCTTC,CAWKLPGLGPYNEQFF
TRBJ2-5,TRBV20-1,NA,TGCAGTGGGGGAGGAGAGACCCAGTACTTC,CSGGGETQYF
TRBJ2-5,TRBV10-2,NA,TGCGCCAGCAGACTCCAAGAGACCCAGTACTTC,CASRLQETQYF
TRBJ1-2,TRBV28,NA,TGTGCCAGCACCCCCCGGGGTGTTAACTATGGCTACACCTTC,CASTPRGVNYGYTF
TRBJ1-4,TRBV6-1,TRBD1,TGTGCCAGCAGTGAAGTGTTCCTTACAGGGGGAGCAACTAATGAAAAACTGTTTTTT,CASSEVFLTGGATNEKLFF
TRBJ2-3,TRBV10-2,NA,TGCGCCAGTAGACGCGGGAGCACAGATACGCAGTATTTT,CASRRGSTDTQYF
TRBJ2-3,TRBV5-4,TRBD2,TGTGCCAGCAGCTTCTGGACTAGCGGGATCACAGATACGCAGTATTTT,CASSFWTSGITDTQYF
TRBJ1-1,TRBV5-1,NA,TGCGCCAGCAGCTTGGCATCGGGGTTCATGAACACTGAAGCTTTCTTT,CASSLASGFMNTEAFF
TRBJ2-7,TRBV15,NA,TGTGCCACCAGCAGAGATTACACAGTAATCTACGAGCAGTACTTC,CATSRDYTVIYEQYF
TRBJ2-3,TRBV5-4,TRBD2,TGTGCCAGCAGCTTGGGACTAGCGGGGTCAGAAGATACGCAGTATTTT,CASSLGLAGSEDTQYF
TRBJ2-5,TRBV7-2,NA,TGTGCCAGCAGCTTAGGGGTGTACGGGGAGACCCAGTACTTC,CASSLGVYGETQYF
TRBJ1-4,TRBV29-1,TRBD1,TGCAGCGTTGAAGTACCGGGACAGAATGAAAAACTGTTTTTT,CSVEVPGQNEKLFF
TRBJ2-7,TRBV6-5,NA,TGTGCCAGCAGGACCGACCCCGGGTTTCCCAACGAGCAGTACTTC,CASRTDPGFPNEQYF
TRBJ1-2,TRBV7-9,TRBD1,TGTGCCAGCAGCTTATTCGGGGACGCAGGGGGGAAGTTTGGCTACACCTTC,CASSLFGDAGGKFGYTF
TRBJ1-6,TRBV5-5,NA,TGTGCCAGCAGCTTTCGTCCGGGGGGCGATTCACCCCTCCACTTT,CASSFRPGGDSPLHF
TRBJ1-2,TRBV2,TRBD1,TGTGCCAGCACAGGACAGGCTGTCTATGGCTACACCTTC,CASTGQAVYGYTF
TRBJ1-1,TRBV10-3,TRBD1,TGTGCCATCAGTGAGTCTTCGGGACAGGGGGCTGAAGCTTTCTTT,CAISESSGQGAEAFF
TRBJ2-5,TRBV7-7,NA,TGTGCCAGCAGCTTAGGGCCGGAGGAGACCCAGTACTTC,CASSLGPEETQYF
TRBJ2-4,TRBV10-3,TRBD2,TGTGCCATCAGTGAGTCATTGGGACTAGCGGGGGGAACCAAAAACATTCAGTACTTC,CAISESLGLAGGTKNIQYF
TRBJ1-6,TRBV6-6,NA,TGTGCCAGCAGTTACGGGGCGGGAGGCAATTCACCCCTCCACTTT,CASSYGAGGNSPLHF
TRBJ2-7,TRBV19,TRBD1,TGTGCCAGTAGTATAGTAGGCTGGACAGGGGAATCCTACGAGCAGTACTTC,CASSIVGWTGESYEQYF
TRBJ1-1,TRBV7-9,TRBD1,TGTGCCAGCAGCTCTATCCCGGGACAGGGGGCGCACACTGAAGCTTTCTTT,CASSSIPGQGAHTEAFF
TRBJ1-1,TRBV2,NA,TGTGCCAGCAGTCCGGACTTGGGTGAAGCTTTCTTT,CASSPDLGEAFF
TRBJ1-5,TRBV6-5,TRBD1,TGTGCCAGCAGTTTGACAGGGGGTACCAATCAGCCCCAGCATTTT,CASSLTGGTNQPQHF
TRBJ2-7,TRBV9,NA,TGTGCCAGCAGCGCCATAGTCGCGGGGGAGCAGTACTTC,CASSAIVAGEQYF
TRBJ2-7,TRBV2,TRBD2,TGTGCCAGCAGTGGGGGGACTAGCGGGCACTCCTACGAGCAGTACTTC,CASSGGTSGHSYEQYF
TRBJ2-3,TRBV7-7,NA,TGTGCCAGCAGCCCTAGTGGAGGTACAGATACGCAGTATTTT,CASSPSGGTDTQYF
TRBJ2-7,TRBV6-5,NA,TGTGCCAGCAGGCCACGTCAGGGATCTCCCTACGAGCAGTACTTC,CASRPRQGSPYEQYF
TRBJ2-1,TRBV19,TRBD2,TGTGCCAGTAGTGCAACTAGCGGGCCTAATGAGCAGTTCTTC,CASSATSGPNEQFF
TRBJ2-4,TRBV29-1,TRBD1,TGCAGCGTTACCACAGGGGGCATAAACATTCAGTACTTC,CSVTTGGINIQYF
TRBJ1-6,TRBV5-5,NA,TGTGCCAGCAGCTTGGCAGGCTCCTATAATTCACCCCTCCACTTT,CASSLAGSYNSPLHF
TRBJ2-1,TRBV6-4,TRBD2,TGTGCCAGCAGTGCGCGGGGGAGCACAGCTTATGAGCAGTTCTTC,CASSARGSTAYEQFF